The 8 T cell receptor beta chains below were found in one sample sequenced in a study of glioma-infiltrating T cells. Amplification of TCR alpha and beta CDR3 regions from RNA used iRepertoire nested multiplex PCR. TCRdb redid the calling of the multiplex PCR reads with MiXCR, one entry per CDR3 protein. The table shows about 140,000 distinct CDR3 sequences, with approximately 40% occurring only once. The sequenced material came from glioma tissue, nonneoplastic brain tissue, or PBMCs (not recorded which). The source of these receptors is a human donor with low-grade glioma or glioblastoma, undergoing nonglioma brain surgery, or in good health (not recorded which).

The rearrangement joins TRBV20-1 to TRBJ2-1, with 8 bases matching TRBD2. This CDR3 has 17 residues. The ends lost 4 bases at V and 8 bases at J; junction bases unmatched: 19. The germline V gene encodes CDR1 DFQATT and CDR2 SNEGSKA (reference sequence). DNA for the CDR3: TGCAGTGCTATTCCCCTCTCGGGACTAGACGGATTGGATGAGCAGTTCTTC. This translates into CSAIPLSGLDGLDEQFF.

The chain employs TRBV19 and TRBJ1-6; no reliable D call. Per the germline V gene, CDR1 is LNHDA and CDR2 is SQIVND (reference sequence). V dropped 6 bases and J dropped 8 bases, with 11 bases sitting between them. The CDR3 length is 13 residues. The DNA of the CDR3 is TGTGCCAGTAGCTCCGAGGGAGATTCACCCCTCCACTTT. This encodes CASSSEGDSPLHF.

V gene TRBV3-1 combines with J gene TRBJ2-3; D could derive from TRBD1 or TRBD2 (7 bases each). V was pared by 4 bases and J by 15 bases, with 17 bases between. The CDR3 runs 12 residues. CDR1 is LGHDT, CDR2 YNNKEL, per germline (reference sequence). CDR3 coding DNA: TGTGCCAGCAGCCTACAGCGGGACAGTTTTTATTTT. This sequence encodes CASSLQRDSFYF.

The chain is built from TRBV2 and TRBJ2-1; D ambiguous. This CDR3 has 13 residues. V was shortened by 4 bases and J by 6 bases, with 10 bases between the two germline ends. Germline V gives CDR1 SNHLY, CDR2 FYNNEI. CDR3 nucleotides: TGTGCCAGCAGTGTGGAGCTGATCAATGAGCAGTTCTTC. Translation: CASSVELINEQFF.

This clonotype was seen repeatedly, ten times or more. The chain links TRBV6-1 to TRBJ2-7; 7 bases fit TRBD1. The CDR3 totals 14 residues. Trimming took 6 bases from V and 6 from J; bases not matched to a gene: 11. Germline V lookup: CDR1 MNHNS, CDR2 SASEGT. CDR3 amino acids: CASSRDRELLEQYF. The CDR3 bases are TGTGCCAGCAGCAGGGACAGAGAGCTACTCGAGCAGTACTTC.

With regard to this clonotype: Germline is not matched at one junction end, which may reflect a read error. The rearrangement uses TRBV7-2 and TRBJ2-2; D ambiguous. The CDR3 runs to 14 residues. The V gene's germline CDR1 is SGHTA and CDR2 FQGNSA. The CDR3 loop is CARSLSSNTGELFF. Here the CDR3 DNA reads TGTGCCCGCAGCTTGAGTTCCAACACCGGGGAGCTGTTTTTT.

To note about this clonotype: A junction boundary mismatches the germline segment, possibly from a read error. V usage is TRBV20-1 and J usage is TRBJ1-2; tentatively, D is TRBD1 (5 bases). CDR3 length: 13 residues. Per the germline V gene, CDR1 is DFQATT and CDR2 is SNEGSKA (reference sequence). CDR3: CSDRDLGGYGYTF. CDR3 DNA: TGCAGTGATAGAGATCTCGGGGGCTATGGCTACACCTTC.

The V call is TRBV6-1, the J call TRBJ1-5, with 7 nucleotides matching TRBD1. V was clipped by 6 bases and J by 7 bases; unmatched bases: 18. The CDR3 covers 17 residues. Germline V gene sequence: CDR1 MNHNS, CDR2 SASEGT. The CDR3 here is CASSQTTGTDKRQPQHF. In DNA form, the CDR3 reads TGTGCCAGCAGCCAAACCACCGGGACAGACAAGAGACAGCCCCAGCATTTT.